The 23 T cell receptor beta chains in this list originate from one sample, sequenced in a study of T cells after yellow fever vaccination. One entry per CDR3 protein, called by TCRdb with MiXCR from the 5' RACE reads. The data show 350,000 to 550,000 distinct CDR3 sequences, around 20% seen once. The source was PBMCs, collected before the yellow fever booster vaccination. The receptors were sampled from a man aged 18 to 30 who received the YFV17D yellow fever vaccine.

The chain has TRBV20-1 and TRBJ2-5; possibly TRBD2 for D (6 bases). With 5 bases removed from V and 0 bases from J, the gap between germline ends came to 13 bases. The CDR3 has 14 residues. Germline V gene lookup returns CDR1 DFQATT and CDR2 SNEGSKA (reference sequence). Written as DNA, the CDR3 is TGCAGTGCTCCTCGGGGGAGCCACCAAGAGACCCAGTACTTC. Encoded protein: CSAPRGSHQETQYF.

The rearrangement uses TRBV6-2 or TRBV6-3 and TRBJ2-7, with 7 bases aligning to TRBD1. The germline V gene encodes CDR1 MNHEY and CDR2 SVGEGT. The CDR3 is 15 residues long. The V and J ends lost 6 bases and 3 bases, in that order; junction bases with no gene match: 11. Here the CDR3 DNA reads TGTGCCAGCAGACTGGGGATCAGGGGGTTCTACGAGCAGTACTTC. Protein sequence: CASRLGIRGFYEQYF.

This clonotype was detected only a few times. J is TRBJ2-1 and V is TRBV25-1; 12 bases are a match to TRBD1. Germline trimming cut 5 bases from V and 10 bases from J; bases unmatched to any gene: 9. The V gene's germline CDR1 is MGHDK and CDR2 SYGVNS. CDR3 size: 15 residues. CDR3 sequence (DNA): TGTGCCAGCAGTAACCGGGACAGGGGGCTTGGCGAGCAGTTCTTC. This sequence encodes CASSNRDRGLGEQFF.

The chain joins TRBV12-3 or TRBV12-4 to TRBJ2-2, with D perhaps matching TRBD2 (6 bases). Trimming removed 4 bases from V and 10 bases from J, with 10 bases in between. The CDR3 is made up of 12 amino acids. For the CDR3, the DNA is TGTGCCAGCAGTTGGGACTCTGAGGAGCTGTTTTTT. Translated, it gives CASSWDSEELFF.

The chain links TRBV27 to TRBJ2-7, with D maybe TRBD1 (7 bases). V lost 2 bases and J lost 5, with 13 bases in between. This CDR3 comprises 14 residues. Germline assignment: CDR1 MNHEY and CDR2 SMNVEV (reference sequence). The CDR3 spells CASSLGRGDHEQYF. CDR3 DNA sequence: TGTGCCAGCAGTTTAGGCAGGGGGGACCACGAGCAGTACTTC.

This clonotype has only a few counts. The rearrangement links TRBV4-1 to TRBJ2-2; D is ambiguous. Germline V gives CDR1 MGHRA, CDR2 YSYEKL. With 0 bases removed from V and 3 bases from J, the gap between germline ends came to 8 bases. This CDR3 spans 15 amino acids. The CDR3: CASSQEGGYTGELFF. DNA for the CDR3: TGCGCCAGCAGCCAAGAAGGCGGATACACCGGGGAGCTGTTTTTT.

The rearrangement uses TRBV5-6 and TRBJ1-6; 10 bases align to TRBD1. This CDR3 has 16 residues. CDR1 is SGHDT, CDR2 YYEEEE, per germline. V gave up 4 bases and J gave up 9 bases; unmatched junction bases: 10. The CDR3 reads CASSPTAGTGVSPLHF. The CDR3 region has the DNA TGTGCCAGCAGCCCCACCGCAGGGACAGGGGTTTCACCCCTCCACTTT.

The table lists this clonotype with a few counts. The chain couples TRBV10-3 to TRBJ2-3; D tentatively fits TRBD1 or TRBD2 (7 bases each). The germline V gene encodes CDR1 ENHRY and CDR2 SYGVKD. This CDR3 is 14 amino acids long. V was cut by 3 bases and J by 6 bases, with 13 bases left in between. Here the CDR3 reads CAISDLQGGDTQYF. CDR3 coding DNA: TGTGCCATCAGTGACCTTCAGGGGGGGGATACGCAGTATTTT.

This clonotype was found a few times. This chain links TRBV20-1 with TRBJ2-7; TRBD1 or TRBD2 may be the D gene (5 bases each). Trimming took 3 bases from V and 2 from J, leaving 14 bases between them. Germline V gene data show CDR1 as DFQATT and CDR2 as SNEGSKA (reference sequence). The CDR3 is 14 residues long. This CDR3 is CSARDRDVPYEQYV. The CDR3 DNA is TGCAGTGCTAGGGACCGGGACGTACCCTACGAGCAGTACGTC.

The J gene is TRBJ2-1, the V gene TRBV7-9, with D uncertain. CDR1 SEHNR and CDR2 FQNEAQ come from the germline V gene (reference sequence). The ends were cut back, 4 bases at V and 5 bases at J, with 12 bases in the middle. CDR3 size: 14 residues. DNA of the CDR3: TGTGCCAGCAGCTCCTCAACACGGCACAATGAGCAGTTCTTC. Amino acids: CASSSSTRHNEQFF.

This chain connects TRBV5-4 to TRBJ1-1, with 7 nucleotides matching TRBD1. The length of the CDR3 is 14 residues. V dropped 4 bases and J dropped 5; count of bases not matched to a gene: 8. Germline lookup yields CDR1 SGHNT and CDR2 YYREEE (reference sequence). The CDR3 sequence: CASSATGRGTEAFF. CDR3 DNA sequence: TGTGCCAGCAGCGCGACAGGGCGAGGGACTGAAGCTTTCTTT.

CDR3 in DNA: TGCAGCGTTGGTTATAGCGGGCGCCACAATGAGCAGTTCTTC. It encodes CSVGYSGRHNEQFF. The chain is built from TRBV29-1 and TRBJ2-1; TRBD2 matches 7 bases. V lost 4 bases, J lost 5 bases, and 8 bases stayed unmatched. Per the germline V gene, CDR1 is SQVTM and CDR2 is ANQGSEA. The CDR3 contains 14 residues.

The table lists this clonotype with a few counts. CDR3 sequence: CASSPGAMNTEAFF. The CDR3 DNA follows: TGTGCCAGCAGCCCAGGGGCAATGAACACTGAAGCTTTCTTT. The chain has TRBV5-4 and TRBJ1-1; possibly TRBD1 for D (6 bases). CDR3 size: 14 residues. The germline CDR1 and CDR2 sequences are SGHNT and YYREEE (reference sequence). The ends were cut back, 4 bases at V and 0 bases at J, with 10 bases in the middle. Full variable domain (rest looked up from reference TRBV5-4 and TRBJ1-1): ETGVTQSPTHLIKTRGQQVTLRCSSQSGHNTVSWYQQALGQGPQFIFQYYREEENGRGNFPPRFSGLQFPNYSSELNVNALELDDSALYLCASSPGAMNTEAFFGQGTRLTVV.

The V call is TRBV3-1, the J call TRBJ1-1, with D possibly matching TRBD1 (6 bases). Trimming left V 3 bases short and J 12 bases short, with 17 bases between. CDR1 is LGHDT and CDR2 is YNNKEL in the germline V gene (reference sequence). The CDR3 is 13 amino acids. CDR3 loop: CASSQGRDTLPFF. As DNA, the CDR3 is TGTGCCAGCAGCCAGGGGCGGGACACCCTCCCTTTCTTT.

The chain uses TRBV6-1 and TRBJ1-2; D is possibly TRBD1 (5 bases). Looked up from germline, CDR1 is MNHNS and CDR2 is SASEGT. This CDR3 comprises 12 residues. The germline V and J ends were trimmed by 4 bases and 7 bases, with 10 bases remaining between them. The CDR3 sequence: CASSGGSGGYTF. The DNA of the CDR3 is TGTGCCAGCAGTGGGGGGTCAGGTGGCTACACCTTC.

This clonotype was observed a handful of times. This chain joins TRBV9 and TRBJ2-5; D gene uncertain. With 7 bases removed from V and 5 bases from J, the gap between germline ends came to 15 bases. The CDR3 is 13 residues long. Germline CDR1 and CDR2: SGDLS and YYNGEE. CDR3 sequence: CASVGRGSETQYF. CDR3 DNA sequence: TGTGCCAGCGTTGGACGAGGATCTGAGACCCAGTACTTC. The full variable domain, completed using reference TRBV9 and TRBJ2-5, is DSGVTQTPKHLITATGQRVTLRCSPRSGDLSVYWYQQSLDQGLQFLIQYYNGEERAKGNILERFSAQQFPDLHSELNLSSLELGDSALYFCASVGRGSETQYFGPGTRLLVL.

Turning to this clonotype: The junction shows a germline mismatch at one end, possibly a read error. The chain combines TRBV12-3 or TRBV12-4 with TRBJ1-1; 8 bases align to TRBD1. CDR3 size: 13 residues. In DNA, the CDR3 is TGTGCCAGCACTTTACAGGGGGGAACTGAAGCTTTCTTT. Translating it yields CASTLQGGTEAFF.

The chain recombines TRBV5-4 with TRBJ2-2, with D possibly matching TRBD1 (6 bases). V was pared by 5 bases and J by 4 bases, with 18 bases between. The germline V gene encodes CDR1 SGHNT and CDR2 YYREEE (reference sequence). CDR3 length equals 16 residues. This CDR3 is CASSRTGSGITGELFF. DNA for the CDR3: TGTGCCAGCAGTCGTACAGGGTCGGGAATCACCGGGGAGCTGTTTTTT.

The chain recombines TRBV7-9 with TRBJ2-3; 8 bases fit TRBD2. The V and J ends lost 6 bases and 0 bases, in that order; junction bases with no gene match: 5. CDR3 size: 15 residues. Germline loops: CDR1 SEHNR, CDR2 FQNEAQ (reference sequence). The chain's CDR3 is CASRGTSHSTDTQYF. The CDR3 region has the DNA TGTGCCAGCAGGGGGACTAGTCACAGCACAGATACGCAGTATTTT.

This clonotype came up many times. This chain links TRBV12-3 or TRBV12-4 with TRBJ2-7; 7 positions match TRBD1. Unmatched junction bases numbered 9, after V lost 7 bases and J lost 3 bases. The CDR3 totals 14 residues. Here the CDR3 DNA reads TGTGCCAGCACCTGGACGGGACAGATCTACGAGCAGTACTTC. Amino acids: CASTWTGQIYEQYF.

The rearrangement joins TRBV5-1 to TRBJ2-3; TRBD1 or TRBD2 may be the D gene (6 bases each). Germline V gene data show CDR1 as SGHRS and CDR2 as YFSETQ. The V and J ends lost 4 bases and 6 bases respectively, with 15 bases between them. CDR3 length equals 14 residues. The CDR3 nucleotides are TGCGCCAGCAGCCCGGAGGGGGGCGACGATACGCAGTATTTT. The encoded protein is CASSPEGGDDTQYF.

The CDR3 coding sequence is TGTGCCTGGAGGACAGCCCATCAAGAGACCCAGTACTTC. Its translation is CAWRTAHQETQYF. The chain uses TRBV30 and TRBJ2-5; TRBD1 might be the D (5 bases). The CDR3 loop spans 13 amino acids. The germline V and J ends were trimmed by 3 bases and 2 bases, with 10 bases remaining between them. Germline values: CDR1 GTSNPN, CDR2 SVGIG (reference sequence).

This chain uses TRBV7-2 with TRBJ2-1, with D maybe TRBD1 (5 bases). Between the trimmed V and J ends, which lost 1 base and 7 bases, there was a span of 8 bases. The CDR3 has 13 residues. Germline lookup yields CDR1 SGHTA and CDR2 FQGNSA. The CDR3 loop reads CASSLGGWNEQFF. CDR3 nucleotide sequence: TGTGCCAGCAGCTTAGGGGGCTGGAATGAGCAGTTCTTC. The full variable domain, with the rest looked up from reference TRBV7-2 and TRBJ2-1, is GAGVSQSPSNKVTEKGKDVELRCDPISGHTALYWYRQSLGQGLEFLIYFQGNSAPDKSGLPSDRFSAERTGGSVSTLTIQRTQQEDSAVYLCASSLGGWNEQFFGPGTRLTVL.